This TCR beta chain was recorded in a study of blood T cells in healthy people across ages (dated by TCRdb to the mid-2010s). Looking at the study overall: In model experiments, template switching captured about one uniquely barcoded TCR beta cDNA molecule for every two T cells. Using deep sequencing normalized with unique cDNA molecular identifiers, the study measured how TCR beta repertoire diversity changes with age. The donors were divided into four age groups: young (average approximately 16 years), middle-aged (about 41), aged (about 62) and long-lived (about 80). Two additional independent replicas of 1 million unique cDNA reads from the same blood draw were analyzed for two donors (one aged 18 to 30 and one aged 80 or older). What the authors observed across the whole study: Donor CMV infection status was unknown, potentially confounding age-related changes in expanded clonotypes. The percentage of naive T cells measured by flow cytometry correlated strongly with observed TCR beta diversity. Since profiling was done on bulk unsorted PBMCs, naive and antigen-experienced compartments could not be conclusively compared. Total diversity estimates from one million sequenced T cells were considered lower bounds and underestimates. Observed TCR beta diversity per million T cells fell roughly linearly with age, and a significant reduction was already apparent by age around 36. Compared with the aged group, the long-lived group had more naive CD4+ T cells, fewer expanded clones and increased TCR diversity, suggesting age selection.

For this chain, trimming is 3 bases at the V end and 4 bases at the J end, and the number of junction bases without a gene match is 9. CDR1 and CDR2, per the germline V gene, are LGHNA and YNFKEQ. Measured from the cysteine to the phenylalanine, the CDR3 is 16 residues long. The DNA shown is the 48-base CDR3, in frame from base 1. Systemically healthy Caucasian individuals from Russia, 35 to 50 in total and aged roughly 6 to 90 years, were included as donors. Around 9.9 milliliters of peripheral blood were collected from each donor into EDTA-treated Vacutainer tubes. Ficoll-Paque density-gradient centrifugation was used to isolate PBMCs, with at least 6.5 million per sample. Total RNA was extracted from PBMCs with Trizol reagent, with at least 6 micrograms obtained per sample. For every donor, an aliquot of PBMCs went through flow cytometry to measure the percentages of naive CD45RAhigh/CD27high T cells.

Comments on this clonotype: Its antigen remains unidentified. Base qualities were left out, and no much larger clone turns up one base away.

Receptors were amplified or captured by 5' RACE. The data were produced on an Illumina HiSeq 2500. A second PCR of about 6 to 11 cycles was run with a J-beta primer mix and a sample-barcoded 5' primer. A unique molecular identifier was introduced onto each TCR beta cDNA molecule by a template-switch 5' adaptor carrying 12 random nucleotides. Each sample yielded at least 2.5 million CDR3-containing paired-end reads. The Mint cDNA synthesis kit, primed by a TRBC-specific oligonucleotide, was used to synthesize first-strand cDNA from all RNA. Following uracil-DNA glycosylase treatment, all cDNA underwent a first 18-cycle PCR with the universal primers M1SS and BC2_uni_R. Concerning the study's data processing: For normalization, 1 million high-quality reads were randomly selected from each sample, with every read carrying a distinct molecular identifier. Instead of being binned into consensus sequences, reads with shared molecular identifiers were discarded. CDR3 identification, clonotype clustering and error correction used MiTCR with a Q25 quality threshold and the strictest error-elimination algorithm. Lower-bound total TCR beta diversity was estimated with a nonparametric unseen species model using Euler transformation. TCRdb reran the public reads through fastp at Q25 and MiXCR, keeping productive beta chains. Every CDR3 protein is listed once, alongside the most common genes and DNA of its rows. TCRdb's processing, not the authors' own work, is the source of the V and J calls. In this sample the table shows around 1,000,000 distinct CDR3 sequences, approximately 25% of which occur a single time. Jointly, the top ten make up around 0.75% of the sample.

The sample was also reused in another study, on T cells of mothers and their children. As the second paper documents: Nine systemically healthy Caucasian individuals, comprising three mothers and their six children, were included as donors. cDNA synthesis consumed the entire amount of extracted RNA, loaded at roughly 1.5 ug RNA in each 15 ul reaction. In the second PCR, the M1S primer added sample barcodes and 2-4 random nucleotides. Over 8 million TCR beta CDR3 reads came from each mother, compared with some 3.1 million reads from each child. TCR recombination output is similarly shaped by thymic selection in related and unrelated pairs, with a minor effect exerted by inherited differences. Related mother-child pairs always showed normalized repertoire overlap that was slightly higher than in unrelated mother-child pairs, though the difference was never significant. No persistent microchimeric T cell clones were detected, at a sensitivity of approximately 110 clones per million clonotypes. In the study, deep NGS was used to compare the TCR beta repertoires of mothers and children, and features distinguishing related mother-child pairs from unrelated individuals were sought. On average, the children were around 11 +/- 4 years old, while the mothers were approximately 41 +/- 4 years old. Libraries were sequenced on Illumina HiSeq 2000 with 100+100 nt paired-end reads after adapter ligation with NEBNext reagents. To prevent cross-contamination, the mother and child libraries were prepared one month apart and sequenced in separate runs. For each donor, somewhere between about 450,000 and 2,200,000 distinct TCR beta clonotypes were identified. Naive TCR beta clonotypes were estimated from low-frequency clonotypes matched to each donor's FACS-determined naive share, without sorting.

The sequence was obtained from a girl aged 2-10 years in good health. The sequencing input was blood. The rearranged segments are TRBV4-2 and TRBJ2-7; the junction holds 10 bases that match TRBD1. CDR3 sequence: CASSHEATGGEYEQYF. The base sequence is TGTGCCAGCAGCCATGAAGCGACAGGGGGCGAATACGAGCAGTACTTC.